This T cell receptor (beta chain) was captured in a study of beta chain features in type 1 diabetes. Study results and caveats: The study left unresolved whether HLA type influences TCRB rearrangement. TCRB CDR3s from Type 1 diabetes patients were moderately but significantly shorter in all four CD4+ subsets. Naive, central memory and Treg TCRB repertoires seemed to resemble each other more closely in patients than they did in healthy donors.

CDR3 length: 18 amino acids. Germline loops: CDR1 SGHRS, CDR2 YFSETQ. Trimming took 4 bases from V and 3 from J; bases not matched to a gene: 8. A remark on this clone: Its antigen is still unknown.

Expressed TCRB transcripts were sequenced because the isolated RNA had all been reverse transcribed beforehand. Sequencing of naive, central memory and regulatory T cell samples gave an average of around 3.8 million reads. Repertoires were generated with immunoSEQ multiplex PCR, while TCRdb's copy carries only in-frame clones and drops some. The repertoire holds around 320,000 clones, with 12% to 15% as singletons. This TCR derives from a man younger than 45 in good health. Sequencing used central memory CD4+ T cells from blood. This chain joins TRBV5-1 and TRBJ2-3; 16 bases line up with TRBD2. The CDR3 DNA reads as TGCGCCAGCAGCCTCGGGACTAGCGGGAGGGTCGGAACAGATACGCAGTATTTT. Encoded protein: CASSLGTSGRVGTDTQYF.